The next 27 T cell receptor beta chains were all read from a single sample in a study of early T cells in non-severe SARS-CoV-2 infection. TCRdb reprocessed the 5' RACE reads with MiXCR, giving one entry per CDR3 protein. The repertoire holds about 21,000 distinct CDR3 sequences, less than 4.5% seen once, with over 1.3% in the top ten. The sample comprised whole blood. These receptors all come from an adult who was a healthcare worker with PCR-confirmed SARS-CoV-2 infection or an uninfected control (not recorded which).

The gene calls are TRBV18 and TRBJ1-1; the D gene is possibly TRBD1 (6 bases). In germline, CDR1 is KGHSH, CDR2 LQKENI. The V end was cut by 3 bases, the J end by 2 bases, with 10 bases between. This CDR3 is 14 amino acids long. The CDR3 is CASSPSTGNTEAFF. In nucleotides, the CDR3 is TGTGCCAGCTCACCTTCGACAGGCAACACTGAAGCTTTCTTT.

This clonotype showed up many times. The rearrangement links TRBV20-1 to TRBJ2-1; TRBD2 matches at 8 bases. The CDR3 loop spans 17 amino acids. Germline values: CDR1 DFQATT, CDR2 SNEGSKA (reference sequence). V was clipped by 3 bases and J by 2 bases; unmatched bases: 12. The CDR3 nucleotides are TGCAGTGCTAGGGCCCTCGGGGGGGGCCTCCCCTACAATGAGCAGTTCTTC. Its protein product is CSARALGGGLPYNEQFF.

A few counts support this clonotype. The rearrangement links TRBV11-2 to TRBJ2-7, with D perhaps TRBD2 (6 bases). The CDR3 has 17 amino acids. Germline V CDR1 and CDR2: SGHAT, FQNNGV. The V end was cut by 3 bases, the J end by 2 bases, with 20 bases between. CDR3 amino acids: CASSLSAVWRETYEQYF. CDR3 DNA: TGTGCCAGCAGCTTGTCGGCGGTTTGGAGGGAGACCTACGAGCAGTACTTC. Full variable domain (outside the CDR3, taken from reference TRBV11-2 and TRBJ2-7): EAGVAQSPRYKIIEKRQSVAFWCNPISGHATLYWYQQILGQGPKLLIQFQNNGVVDDSQLPKDRFSAERLKGVDSTLKIQPAKLEDSAVYLCASSLSAVWRETYEQYFGPGTRLTVT.

This clonotype was observed many times. The chain joins TRBV3-1 to TRBJ1-6, with D possibly being TRBD1 (5 bases). In germline, CDR1 is LGHDT, CDR2 YNNKEL (reference sequence). Between the trimmed V and J ends, which lost 6 bases and 6 bases, there was a span of 15 bases. The CDR3 has 15 residues. CDR3 sequence reads: CASSRAWQGNSPLHF. The DNA of the CDR3 is TGTGCCAGCAGTCGGGCGTGGCAGGGTAATTCACCCCTCCACTTT.

This clonotype was counted at least ten times. The chain recombines TRBV27 with TRBJ1-4; D gene ambiguous. Germline-derived CDR1 and CDR2 are MNHEY and SMNVEV (reference sequence). Trimming shortened V by 5 bases and J by 8 bases, and 12 bases separated the two germline ends. The CDR3 length is 13 residues. The CDR3, as DNA: TGTGCCAGCAGTCCAGCGGGTTGGGAAAAACTGTTTTTT. Translating it yields CASSPAGWEKLFF. The whole variable domain, filled in from reference TRBV27 and TRBJ1-4, reads EAQVTQNPRYLITVTGKKLTVTCSQNMNHEYMSWYRQDPGLGLRQIYYSMNVEVTDKGDVPEGYKVSRKEKRNFPLILESPSPNQTSLYFCASSPAGWEKLFFGSGTQLSVL.

This clonotype was recorded at least ten times. The chain couples TRBV29-1 to TRBJ2-7; 12 bases line up with TRBD1. CDR1 is SQVTM, CDR2 ANQGSEA, per germline. The CDR3 is made up of 11 amino acids. V trimming: 6 bases; J trimming: 11 bases; junction bases outside the gene matches: 5. Written as DNA, the CDR3 is TGCAGCGTGGGGGACAGGGGGCTGGAGTACTTC. Protein sequence: CSVGDRGLEYF.

The rearrangement joins TRBV12-5 to TRBJ2-3; 7 bases align to TRBD1. Germline V CDR1 and CDR2: LGHNT, FRNRAP. J was trimmed by 6 bases and V by 5 bases; bases with no gene match: 5. This CDR3 is 13 amino acids long. CDR3 sequence reads: CASGLRQGDTQYF. For the CDR3, the DNA is TGTGCTAGTGGTCTGAGACAGGGCGATACGCAGTATTTT.

This clonotype was seen at least ten times. The rearrangement links TRBV7-9 to TRBJ2-1, with D possibly being TRBD1 (6 bases). The germline gives CDR1 SEHNR, CDR2 FQNEAQ (reference sequence). The CDR3 spans 14 residues. V lost 4 bases and J 5 bases, leaving 12 bases between the germline ends. DNA for the CDR3: TGTGCCAGCAGCTCAAGGACAGCCCACAATGAGCAGTTCTTC. Protein sequence: CASSSRTAHNEQFF.

This clonotype appeared a few times. V gene TRBV7-9 combines with J gene TRBJ2-3; no firm D call. Trimming stripped 4 bases from V and 0 bases from J, with 8 bases between. The CDR3 is 14 amino acids. Germline lookup yields CDR1 SEHNR and CDR2 FQNEAQ (reference sequence). The CDR3 nucleotides are TGTGCCAGCAGCTCCGACCGAAGCACAGATACGCAGTATTTT. Translation: CASSSDRSTDTQYF.

V and J are TRBV27 and TRBJ2-1; perhaps TRBD1 as D (6 bases). CDR1 MNHEY and CDR2 SMNVEV come from the germline V gene (reference sequence). Trimming removed 5 bases from V and 0 bases from J, with 14 bases in between. CDR3 length equals 16 residues. The CDR3 bases are TGTGCCAGCAGTCACCAAACGGACAGCTCCTACAATGAGCAGTTCTTC. Its translation is CASSHQTDSSYNEQFF.

The table lists this clonotype with many counts. The chain recombines TRBV12-2 with TRBJ1-4; the table's TRBD1 call for D was not verified on the DNA. TRBV12-2 is deemed a pseudogene. This CDR3 is 18 amino acids long. The DNA of the CDR3 is TGTGCAAGTCGCCCGCGAATTAAAGAGGGGGCGCGGAATGAAAAACTGTTTTTT. Translation gives CASRPRIKEGARNEKLFF.

This clonotype was found once. The gene calls are TRBV25-1 and TRBJ2-7, with D perhaps matching TRBD1 or TRBD2 (5 bases each). The CDR3 loop spans 14 amino acids. Germline CDR1 is MGHDK and CDR2 is SYGVNS. With 3 bases removed from V and 4 bases from J, the gap between germline ends came to 13 bases. CDR3 residues: CASSEAGTFYEQYF. CDR3 sequence (DNA): TGTGCCAGCAGTGAGGCAGGGACCTTTTACGAGCAGTACTTC.

In this sample, this clonotype turned up many times. The chain combines TRBV7-9 with TRBJ1-2, with 8 bases matching TRBD1. This CDR3 has 16 amino acids. The trim removed 2 bases at V and 4 bases at J, leaving 9 bases unmatched. Germline CDR1 is SEHNR and CDR2 is FQNEAQ (reference sequence). The CDR3 spells CASSLSLQGAGYGYTF. The CDR3 DNA reads as TGTGCCAGCAGCTTATCATTGCAGGGGGCAGGCTATGGCTACACCTTC.

This clonotype was found many times. The J gene is TRBJ2-7, the V gene TRBV2; 8 bases align to TRBD1. Looked up from germline, CDR1 is SNHLY and CDR2 is FYNNEI. The CDR3 sequence is 13 residues long. V shed 6 bases and J 5 bases; nucleotides not matched to a gene: 6. This chain's CDR3 is CASREGQENEQYF. CDR3 DNA sequence: TGTGCCAGCAGGGAGGGACAGGAGAACGAGCAGTACTTC.

V is TRBV7-2 and J is TRBJ2-5; no clear D gene. The CDR3 has 12 residues. Trimming stripped 5 bases from V and 5 bases from J, with 9 bases between. Germline values: CDR1 SGHTA, CDR2 FQGNSA. CDR3 sequence reads: CASSPLRETQYF. The CDR3 bases are TGTGCCAGCAGCCCTCTCAGGGAGACCCAGTACTTC.

This clonotype was seen more than once but under ten times. The J gene is TRBJ2-3, the V gene TRBV6-4; TRBD2 matches at 7 bases. Per germline, CDR1 MRHNA and CDR2 SNTAGT. J lost 3 bases, V lost 4 bases, and 10 bases had no gene match. The CDR3 is 16 amino acids. The CDR3 coding sequence is TGTGCCAGCAGTGCTGCTTTCGGGGGGAAAACAGATACGCAGTATTTT. This encodes CASSAAFGGKTDTQYF.

In this sample, this clonotype turned up many times. The V gene is TRBV6-5, the J gene TRBJ2-1, with D unresolved. This CDR3 contains 13 residues. Per germline, CDR1 MNHEY and CDR2 SVGAGI. V lost 10 bases to trimming and J lost 2 bases, with 12 bases between them. CDR3 nucleotides: TGTGCCACCCGCGGATCCACCTACAATGAGCAGTTCTTC. Amino acid sequence: CATRGSTYNEQFF.

The table lists this clonotype with many counts. The chain is built from TRBV20-1 and TRBJ1-2, with D perhaps TRBD1 (5 bases). There are 13 residues in the CDR3. Germline V gene lookup returns CDR1 DFQATT and CDR2 SNEGSKA (reference sequence). The V gene lost 1 base and the J gene lost 3 bases, with 9 bases spanning the gap. CDR3 in DNA: TGCAGTGCTAGAGCAGGGTGGGACTATGGCTACACCTTC. Its translation: CSARAGWDYGYTF.

The sample holds a few counts of this clonotype. V usage is TRBV6-5 and J usage is TRBJ1-2; 9 bases agree with TRBD1. Germline values: CDR1 MNHEY, CDR2 SVGAGI. After removal of 6 bases from V and 8 bases from J, the junction contained 4 bases not matched to a gene. This CDR3 region has 12 residues. The CDR3 reads CASRRTGEGYTF. Written as DNA, the CDR3 is TGTGCCAGCAGGAGGACAGGGGAAGGCTACACCTTC.

This clonotype was detected ten times or more. The rearrangement uses TRBV15 and TRBJ1-5; D call uncertain. With 1 base removed from V and 4 bases from J, the gap between germline ends came to 8 bases. Germline V CDR1 and CDR2: LNHNV, YYDKDF (reference sequence). The CDR3 runs to 14 residues. In nucleotides, the CDR3 is TGTGCCACCAGCAGAGTGGGCGGGAATCAGCCCCAGCATTTT. It yields the protein CATSRVGGNQPQHF. Full variable domain (remainder filled in from reference TRBV15 and TRBJ1-5): DAMVIQNPRYQVTQFGKPVTLSCSQTLNHNVMYWYQQKSSQAPKLLFHYYDKDFNNEADTPDNFQSRRPNTSFCFLDIRSPGLGDTAMYLCATSRVGGNQPQHFGDGTRLSIL.

This clonotype was recorded at least ten times. CDR3 residues: CASSLRWGLTDTQYF. In DNA, the CDR3 is TGTGCCAGCAGCCTCCGTTGGGGGCTCACAGATACGCAGTATTTT. J is TRBJ2-3 and V is TRBV7-2, with a tentative D call TRBD1 (6 bases). The CDR3 loop spans 15 amino acids. CDR1 SGHTA and CDR2 FQGNSA come from the germline V gene. Trimming cost V 5 bases and J 2 bases, with 14 bases left between them.

This clonotype was picked up many times. The V call is TRBV29-1, the J call TRBJ2-7, with 7 bases identical to TRBD1. Looked up from germline, CDR1 is SQVTM and CDR2 is ANQGSEA. Trimming cost V 5 bases and J 0 bases; bases outside gene matches: 7. The CDR3 has 14 amino acids. This CDR3 is CSVRTGESSYEQYF. DNA for the CDR3: TGCAGCGTTCGGACAGGCGAGAGCTCCTACGAGCAGTACTTC.

V is TRBV5-1 and J is TRBJ2-3; tentatively, D is TRBD2 (5 bases). Germline lookup yields CDR1 SGHRS and CDR2 YFSETQ. This CDR3 has 14 amino acids. Trimming removed 5 bases at V and 4 bases at J, with 14 bases between. CDR3 region: CASRQRRDSDTQYF. The CDR3 DNA reads as TGCGCCAGCAGACAACGTCGGGATTCAGATACGCAGTATTTT.

Relative to its sample, this clonotype is medium-sized. The chain employs TRBV11-2 and TRBJ2-7; D unclear. Germline assignment: CDR1 SGHAT and CDR2 FQNNGV. This CDR3 contains 12 residues. V shed 2 bases and J shed 6 bases, with 8 bases lying between them. The CDR3 DNA sequence: TGTGCCAGCAGCTTAAGGGTCGGCGAGCAGTACTTC. It yields the protein CASSLRVGEQYF.

This clonotype was detected many times. The chain has TRBV15 and TRBJ2-3, with TRBD2 matching over 8 bases. The CDR3 runs 16 residues. The junction had 8 bases not matched to a gene; V was cut back by 4 bases and J by 2 bases. The germline CDR1 and CDR2 sequences are LNHNV and YYDKDF (reference sequence). CDR3 in amino acids: CATSKERGTVTDTQYF. CDR3 nucleotides: TGTGCCACCAGCAAAGAGCGGGGGACGGTCACAGATACGCAGTATTTT. Complete variable domain (other parts from reference TRBV15 and TRBJ2-3): DAMVIQNPRYQVTQFGKPVTLSCSQTLNHNVMYWYQQKSSQAPKLLFHYYDKDFNNEADTPDNFQSRRPNTSFCFLDIRSPGLGDTAMYLCATSKERGTVTDTQYFGPGTRLTVL.

Worth noting for this clonotype: A much larger clone lies a single base off, so this may be a read error. The chain is built from TRBV27 and TRBJ2-1, with 11 bases that match TRBD1. The CDR3 spans 16 residues. Germline values: CDR1 MNHEY, CDR2 SMNVEV (reference sequence). The CDR3 protein is CASSMDRGRSYIEQFF. CDR3 DNA sequence: TGTGCCAGCAGTATGGACAGGGGGCGTTCCTACATTGAGCAGTTCTTC.

This clonotype has a count of ten or more. J is TRBJ2-1 and V is TRBV5-1, with a weak D call TRBD1 (5 bases). The V end lost 2 bases, the J end lost 8 bases, and 11 bases lay between the germline ends. CDR1 SGHRS and CDR2 YFSETQ come from the germline V gene. The CDR3 has 13 residues. CDR3 nucleotide sequence: TGCGCCAGCAGCTTTCAGGGTTCCGATGAGCAGTTCTTC. Its protein is CASSFQGSDEQFF.